What follows are 29 T cell receptor beta chains derived from one specimen sequenced in a study of vaccination effects on CD4 cells after COVID-19. These receptors are not linked to any known antigen. Subsequent to 10 days of culture, CD4+ T cells were isolated. Each participant received a vaccine that was either BNT162b2 or mRNA-1273, given as two doses. Some clones are missing from TCRdb's copy, which holds only in-frame ones; the method was immunoSEQ multiplex PCR. Here the sample spans about 40,000 clones, 55% to 80% being singletons. The sequencing here drew on CD4+ T cells from PBMCs cultured without peptide, taken after COVID-19 vaccination. Receptors were obtained from a human donor who received a COVID-19 vaccine.

The chain combines TRBV6-5 with TRBJ1-1; TRBD1 matches at 10 bases. Germline V gene sequence: CDR1 MNHEY, CDR2 SVGAGI. The V and J ends lost 7 bases and 4 bases, in that order; junction bases with no gene match: 9. There are 15 residues in the CDR3. The CDR3: CASNRQGAPGTEAFF. As DNA, the CDR3 is TGTGCCAGCAATAGACAGGGGGCGCCGGGCACTGAAGCTTTCTTT.

In this sample, this clone turned up once. The V and J genes are TRBV7-8 and TRBJ1-2; D possibly corresponds to TRBD1 (5 bases). The V end lost 5 bases, the J end lost 3 bases, and 22 bases lay between the germline ends. Germline CDR1 reads SGHVS; CDR2 reads FQNEAQ. This CDR3 contains 17 residues. CDR3 nucleotides: TGTGCCAGCAGCCCTCTTACTGGGGGGGGTTTACACTATGGCTACACCTTC. Its translation: CASSPLTGGGLHYGYTF.

This chain joins TRBV19 and TRBJ1-6, with TRBD1 as a possible D gene (5 bases). With 3 bases removed from V and 4 bases from J, the gap between germline ends came to 10 bases. This CDR3 contains 15 residues. The germline CDR1 and CDR2 sequences are LNHDA and SQIVND (reference sequence). The CDR3 protein is CASSMQGGYNSPLHF. CDR3 nucleotides: TGTGCCAGTAGTATGCAGGGCGGGTATAATTCACCCCTCCACTTT.

This clone is a singleton in its sample. The CDR3 loop is CASSATSASTAGYTF. The CDR3 DNA reads TGCGCCAGCAGCGCTACTTCGGCTTCGACAGCTGGCTACACCTTC. The V gene is TRBV5-1, the J gene TRBJ1-2, with a possible D match to TRBD1 (5 bases). The CDR3 consists of 15 residues. Germline-derived CDR1 and CDR2 are SGHRS and YFSETQ. Trimming stripped 4 bases from V and 7 bases from J, with 20 bases between.

V is TRBV7-2 and J is TRBJ2-7; D uncertain. This CDR3 region has 13 residues. From germline, CDR1 is SGHTA and CDR2 FQGNSA. V was trimmed by 5 bases and J by 3 bases, leaving 11 bases between them. Here the CDR3 reads CASSAQVSYEQYF. Here the CDR3 DNA reads TGTGCCAGCAGCGCGCAGGTTAGCTACGAGCAGTACTTC.

The CDR3 DNA follows: TGTGCCGTTTCTGGAGGGCCCCCAGATACGCAGTATTTT. This sequence encodes CAVSGGPPDTQYF. This chain joins TRBV3-1 (or the pseudogene TRBV3-2) and TRBJ2-3; D possibly corresponds to TRBD2 (6 bases). Between the trimmed V and J ends, which lost 11 bases and 4 bases, there was a span of 16 bases. The CDR3 contains 13 residues. From germline, CDR1 is LGHDT and CDR2 YNNKEL (reference sequence).

The chain combines TRBV4-1 with TRBJ1-6; TRBD1 agrees at 7 bases. After removal of 1 base from V and 10 bases from J, the junction contained 16 bases not matched to a gene. Germline V lookup: CDR1 MGHRA, CDR2 YSYEKL. There are 18 residues in the CDR3. The CDR3 region has the DNA TGCGCCAGCAGCCAAGTCTTCCCCTCCGCAGGGGGGCGGTCACCCCTCCACTTT. It yields the protein CASSQVFPSAGGRSPLHF.

The rearrangement links TRBV27 to TRBJ1-3; no definite D call. The CDR3 covers 16 residues. Germline assignment: CDR1 MNHEY and CDR2 SMNVEV (reference sequence). V was trimmed by 5 bases and J by 0 bases, leaving 14 bases between them. The CDR3 DNA is TGTGCCAGCAGTCCCTTAGGCGCTACCTCTGGAAACACCATATATTTT. It codes for CASSPLGATSGNTIYF.

The rearrangement joins TRBV11-2 to TRBJ2-7, with 8 nucleotides matching TRBD1. The length of the CDR3 is 13 residues. V lost 6 bases, J lost 6 bases, and 7 bases stayed unmatched. Looked up from germline, CDR1 is SGHAT and CDR2 is FQNNGV. CDR3 in amino acids: CASRQDRGREQYF. CDR3 coding DNA: TGTGCCAGCAGACAAGACAGGGGTCGCGAGCAGTACTTC.

A few counts support this clone. This chain joins TRBV5-8 and TRBJ2-3; D is unresolved. The germline gives CDR1 SGHTS, CDR2 YDEGEE. This CDR3 is 13 amino acids long. V lost 5 bases and J 3 bases, leaving 10 bases between the germline ends. The chain's CDR3 is CASRSRLTDTQYF. CDR3 in DNA: TGTGCCAGCAGATCCCGCTTGACAGATACGCAGTATTTT.

The rearrangement links TRBV29-1 to TRBJ1-1; D possibly corresponds to TRBD1 (5 bases). Per the germline V gene, CDR1 is SQVTM and CDR2 is ANQGSEA. The CDR3 is 13 residues long. Trimming removed 2 bases from V and 0 bases from J, with 7 bases in between. CDR3 DNA sequence: TGCAGCGTTGAACGGGGGATGAACACTGAAGCTTTCTTT. Its protein product is CSVERGMNTEAFF.

The rearrangement joins TRBV6-6 to TRBJ1-5; D not resolved. V lost 8 bases and J lost 4, with 12 bases in between. CDR3 length: 13 amino acids. Per the germline V gene, CDR1 is MNHNY and CDR2 is SVGAGI (reference sequence). CDR3 coding DNA: TGTGCCAGCGGGGAAGTCGCAAATCAGCCCCAGCATTTT. Protein: CASGEVANQPQHF.

This chain connects TRBV11-3 to TRBJ2-3, with 9 bases identical to TRBD1. Trimming removed 9 bases from V and 4 bases from J; junction bases left unmatched: 8. The CDR3 is 14 amino acids. Germline CDR1 reads SGHNT; CDR2 reads YENEEA. DNA for the CDR3: TGTGCCAGTTCAACAGGGGGCACCCCAGATACGCAGTATTTT. This encodes CASSTGGTPDTQYF. The full variable domain, completed using reference TRBV11-3 and TRBJ2-3, is EAGVVQSPRYKIIEKKQPVAFWCNPISGHNTLYWYLQNLGQGPELLIRYENEEAVDDSQLPKDRFSAERLKGVDSTLKIQPAELGDSAVYLCASSTGGTPDTQYFGPGTRLTVL.

The chain links TRBV30 to TRBJ2-3; D is perhaps TRBD1 (5 bases). V shed 0 bases and J shed 3 bases, with 7 bases lying between them. The V gene's germline CDR1 is GTSNPN and CDR2 SVGIG (reference sequence). The CDR3 contains 13 residues. The DNA of the CDR3 is TGTGCCTGGAGTGTAGGGGTTACAGATACGCAGTATTTT. It is translated as CAWSVGVTDTQYF.

The rearrangement joins TRBV27 to TRBJ1-5; 7 nucleotides line up with TRBD1. Germline values: CDR1 MNHEY, CDR2 SMNVEV (reference sequence). This CDR3 is built from 15 residues. The V and J ends lost 8 bases and 3 bases, in that order; junction bases with no gene match: 10. CDR3 in amino acids: CASGYGTEANQPQHF. The CDR3 DNA follows: TGTGCCAGCGGCTACGGGACAGAAGCCAATCAGCCCCAGCATTTT.

The V gene is TRBV29-1, the J gene TRBJ1-1; TRBD1 matches 9 bases. The V and J ends lost 4 bases and 4 bases, in that order; junction bases with no gene match: 10. Germline CDR1 SQVTM, CDR2 ANQGSEA. This CDR3 is 15 amino acids long. CDR3 sequence reads: CSVATFRDRATEAFF. As DNA, the CDR3 is TGCAGCGTTGCCACTTTCCGGGACAGGGCCACTGAAGCTTTCTTT.

The chain uses TRBV3-1 (or the pseudogene TRBV3-2) and TRBJ2-1; 11 nucleotides match TRBD2. The V gene's germline CDR1 is LGHDT and CDR2 YNNKEL (reference sequence). V lost 2 bases to trimming and J lost 0 bases; unmatched junction nucleotides: 9. The CDR3 loop spans 19 amino acids. For the CDR3, the DNA is TGTGCCAGCAGCCAAACCCAGGGACTAGCGGTTAGCTCCTACAATGAGCAGTTCTTC. Translation gives CASSQTQGLAVSSYNEQFF.

This chain connects TRBV2 to TRBJ1-1; 9 nucleotides agree with TRBD1. Germline trimming cut 7 bases from V and 1 base from J; bases unmatched to any gene: 19. The CDR3 is 19 amino acids. CDR1 and CDR2 (germline): SNHLY, FYNNEI. The CDR3 region has the DNA TGTGCCAGCACCCCCGCACCGGGACAGGGAATGGGCCGGAACACTGAAGCTTTCTTT. It is translated as CASTPAPGQGMGRNTEAFF.

This chain connects TRBV5-6 to TRBJ2-7, with TRBD2 matching 8 bases. This CDR3 is built from 16 residues. J lost 5 bases, V lost 2 bases, and 12 bases had no gene match. Germline CDR1 reads SGHDT; CDR2 reads YYEEEE. The CDR3 sequence: CASSFHSFGRGHEQYF. The CDR3 DNA follows: TGTGCCAGCAGCTTTCATTCTTTCGGGAGGGGTCACGAGCAGTACTTC.

The V call is TRBV5-4, the J call TRBJ2-7; D possibly uses TRBD1 or TRBD2 (5 bases each). The germline CDR1 and CDR2 sequences are SGHNT and YYREEE (reference sequence). The CDR3 is 16 residues long. V gave up 0 bases and J gave up 0 bases, with 13 bases separating them. The DNA for the CDR3 is TGTGCCAGCAGCTTGGGAGGGGCCTATAGCTCCTACGAGCAGTACTTC. This gives the protein CASSLGGAYSSYEQYF.

The chain employs TRBV5-8 and TRBJ1-6; D uncertain. The CDR3 covers 15 residues. Deletions cut 5 bases from V and 5 bases from J, with 14 bases between. From germline, CDR1 is SGHTS and CDR2 YDEGEE. For the CDR3, the DNA is TGTGCCAGCAGTCGCACGGGAGAGGATAATTCACCCCTCCACTTT. It translates to CASSRTGEDNSPLHF.

CDR3 protein: CASSSPRGFEETQYF. The CDR3 DNA sequence: TGTGCCAGCAGCTCCCCAAGAGGGTTTGAAGAGACCCAGTACTTC. The V and J genes are TRBV7-6 and TRBJ2-5, with a tentative D call TRBD2 (5 bases). The CDR3 runs 15 residues. V was trimmed by 4 bases and J by 3 bases, leaving 15 bases between them. The germline CDR1 and CDR2 sequences are SGHVS and FNYEAQ.

The chain carries TRBV18 and TRBJ2-6; 8 bases match TRBD1. The CDR3 spans 15 residues. Germline lookup yields CDR1 KGHSH and CDR2 LQKENI. Trimming took 4 bases from V and 6 from J; bases not matched to a gene: 5. CDR3 nucleotides: TGTGCCAGCTCACTAACAGGGGGAATGGCCAACGTCCTGACTTTC. It encodes CASSLTGGMANVLTF.

This clone appeared a few times. The rearrangement links TRBV18 to TRBJ1-2; D is unclear. Germline CDR1 is KGHSH and CDR2 is LQKENI. The CDR3 is 14 residues long. Trimming removed 4 bases at V and 4 bases at J, with 13 bases between. Here the CDR3 reads CASSRTEETYGYTF. The CDR3 DNA follows: TGTGCCAGCTCACGTACAGAGGAGACCTATGGCTACACCTTC.

This rearrangement joins TRBV7-8 to TRBJ2-1; D may be TRBD1 (6 bases). The germline V and J ends were trimmed by 5 bases and 0 bases, with 14 bases remaining between them. Germline-derived CDR1 and CDR2 are SGHVS and FQNEAQ. This CDR3 spans 16 amino acids. CDR3 in amino acids: CASSTQGRSSYNEQFF. For the CDR3, the DNA is TGTGCCAGCAGCACCCAGGGGCGCAGCTCCTACAATGAGCAGTTCTTC.

This chain links TRBV11-2 with TRBJ2-1, with D tentatively TRBD1 or TRBD2 (5 bases each). The V gene's germline CDR1 is SGHAT and CDR2 FQNNGV. V lost 5 bases, J lost 0 bases, and 14 bases lay in between. There are 16 residues in the CDR3. The chain's CDR3 is CASSPGPAFSYNEQFF. CDR3 DNA sequence: TGTGCCAGCAGCCCGGGACCAGCTTTCTCCTACAATGAGCAGTTCTTC.

The chain is built from TRBV5-1 and TRBJ2-5; 7 nucleotides align to TRBD1. There are 14 residues in the CDR3. Germline CDR1 and CDR2: SGHRS and YFSETQ. The trim removed 6 bases at V and 5 bases at J, leaving 10 bases unmatched. CDR3 residues: CASIRGTVGETQYF. CDR3 nucleotide sequence: TGCGCCAGCATCAGGGGGACCGTCGGGGAGACCCAGTACTTC.

The chain carries TRBV14 and TRBJ1-2; 11 bases are shared with TRBD1. The junction had 4 bases not matched to a gene; V was cut back by 3 bases and J by 4 bases. This CDR3 is 15 amino acids long. Germline-derived CDR1 and CDR2 are SGHDN and FVKESK. In DNA, the CDR3 is TGTGCCAGCAGCCAGACCGGGACAGGGGGCTATGGCTACACCTTC. It translates to CASSQTGTGGYGYTF.

The chain combines TRBV30 with TRBJ2-3, with 8 bases aligning to TRBD1. Germline V gene sequence: CDR1 GTSNPN, CDR2 SVGIG (reference sequence). With 2 bases clipped from V and 4 bases from J, the junction kept 5 bases outside the gene matches. The CDR3 is made up of 14 amino acids. The CDR3 DNA reads as TGTGCCTGGAGTAAGGGACAGGTGGCAGATACGCAGTATTTT. Protein sequence: CAWSKGQVADTQYF.